This T cell receptor beta chain appears in the sequencing data of a study of OX40 agonist ivuxolimab in advanced cancers. Study background: Partial responses, seen in three patients, involved one hepatocellular carcinoma and two cutaneous melanomas.

A single count supports this clone. This CDR3 is built from 13 residues. Germline V gives CDR1 SGHTA, CDR2 FQGTGA. V was cut by 4 bases and J by 2 bases, with 8 bases left in between. Using immunoSEQ multiplex PCR, the repertoire was profiled, and TCRdb retains in-frame clones only, with some absent. The table shows more than 95,000 clones, with over 85% occurring only once. Specimen: CD4+ or CD8+ T cells sorted from blood, collected in a trial of the OX40 agonist ivuxolimab. V gene TRBV7-3 combines with J gene TRBJ2-5, with TRBD2 as a possible D gene (5 bases). This receptor was identified in an adult with an advanced solid tumor such as melanoma, head and neck, liver or kidney cancer. The CDR3 DNA reads as TGTGCCAGCAGCTCCGGGATTCAAGAGACCCAGTACTTC. This codes for CASSSGIQETQYF.